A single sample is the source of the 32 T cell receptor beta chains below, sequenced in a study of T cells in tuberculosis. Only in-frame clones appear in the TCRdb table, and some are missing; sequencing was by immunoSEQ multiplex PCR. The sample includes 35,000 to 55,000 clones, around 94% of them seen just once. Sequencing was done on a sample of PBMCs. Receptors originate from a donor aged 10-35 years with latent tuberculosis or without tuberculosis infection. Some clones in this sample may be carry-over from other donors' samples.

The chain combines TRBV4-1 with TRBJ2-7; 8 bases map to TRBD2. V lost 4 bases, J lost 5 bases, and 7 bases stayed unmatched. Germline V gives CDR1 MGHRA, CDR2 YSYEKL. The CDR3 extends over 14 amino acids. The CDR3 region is CASSPSPGGDEQYF. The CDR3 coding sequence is TGCGCCAGCAGCCCATCGCCCGGGGGGGACGAGCAGTACTTC.

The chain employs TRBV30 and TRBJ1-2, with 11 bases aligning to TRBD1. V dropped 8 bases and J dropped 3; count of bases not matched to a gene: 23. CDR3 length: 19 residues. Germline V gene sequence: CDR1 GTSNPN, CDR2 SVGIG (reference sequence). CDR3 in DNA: TGTGCCCGCGCCAAGGACCAGACGGACAGGGGGCCCCTAGACTATGGCTACACCTTC. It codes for CARAKDQTDRGPLDYGYTF.

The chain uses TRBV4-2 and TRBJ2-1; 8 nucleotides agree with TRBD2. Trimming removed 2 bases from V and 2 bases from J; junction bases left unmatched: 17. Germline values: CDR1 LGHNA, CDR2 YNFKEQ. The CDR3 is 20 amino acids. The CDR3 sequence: CASSQTSRGPLSGTYNEQFF. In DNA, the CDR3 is TGTGCCAGCAGCCAAACGTCCAGGGGACCGCTTAGCGGGACCTACAATGAGCAGTTCTTC.

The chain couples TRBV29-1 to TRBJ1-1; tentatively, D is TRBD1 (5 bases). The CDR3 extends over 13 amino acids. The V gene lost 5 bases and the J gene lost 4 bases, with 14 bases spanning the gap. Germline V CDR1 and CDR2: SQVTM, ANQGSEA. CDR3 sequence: CSVSRRGITEAFF. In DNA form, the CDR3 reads TGCAGCGTTTCACGGAGGGGAATCACTGAAGCTTTCTTT.

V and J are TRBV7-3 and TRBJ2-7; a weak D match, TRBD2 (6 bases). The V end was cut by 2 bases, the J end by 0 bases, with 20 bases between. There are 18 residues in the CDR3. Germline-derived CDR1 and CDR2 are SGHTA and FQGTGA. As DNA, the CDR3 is TGTGCCAGCAGCTTATGGTCTCGGGGAGGCAGCTCCTCCTACGAGCAGTACTTC. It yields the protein CASSLWSRGGSSSYEQYF.

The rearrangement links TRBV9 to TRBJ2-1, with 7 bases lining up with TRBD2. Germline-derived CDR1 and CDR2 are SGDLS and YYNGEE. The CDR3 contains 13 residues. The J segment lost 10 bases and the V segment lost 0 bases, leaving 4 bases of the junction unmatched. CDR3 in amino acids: CASSVGGAGEQFF. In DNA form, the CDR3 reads TGTGCCAGCAGCGTAGGTGGAGCGGGGGAGCAGTTCTTC.

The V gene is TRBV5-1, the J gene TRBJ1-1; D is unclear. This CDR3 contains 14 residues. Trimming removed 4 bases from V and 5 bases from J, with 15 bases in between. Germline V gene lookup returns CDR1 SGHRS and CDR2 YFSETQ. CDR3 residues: CASSLRPYGTEAFF. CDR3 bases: TGCGCCAGCAGCCTCAGACCCTACGGGACTGAAGCTTTCTTT.

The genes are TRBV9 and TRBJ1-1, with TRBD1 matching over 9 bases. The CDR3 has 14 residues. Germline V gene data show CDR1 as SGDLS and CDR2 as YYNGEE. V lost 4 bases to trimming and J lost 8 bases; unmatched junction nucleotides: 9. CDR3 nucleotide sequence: TGTGCCAGCAGCCCTGCGACAGGGGGAAAAGAAGCTTTCTTT. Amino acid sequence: CASSPATGGKEAFF. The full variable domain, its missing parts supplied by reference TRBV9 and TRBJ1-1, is DSGVTQTPKHLITATGQRVTLRCSPRSGDLSVYWYQQSLDQGLQFLIQYYNGEERAKGNILERFSAQQFPDLHSELNLSSLELGDSALYFCASSPATGGKEAFFGQGTRLTVV.

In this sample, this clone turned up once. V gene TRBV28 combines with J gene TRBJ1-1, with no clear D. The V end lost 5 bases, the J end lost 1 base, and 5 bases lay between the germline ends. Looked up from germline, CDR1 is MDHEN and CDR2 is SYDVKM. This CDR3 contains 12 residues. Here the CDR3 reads CASSTANTEAFF. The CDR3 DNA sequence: TGTGCCAGCAGTACAGCGAACACTGAAGCTTTCTTT.

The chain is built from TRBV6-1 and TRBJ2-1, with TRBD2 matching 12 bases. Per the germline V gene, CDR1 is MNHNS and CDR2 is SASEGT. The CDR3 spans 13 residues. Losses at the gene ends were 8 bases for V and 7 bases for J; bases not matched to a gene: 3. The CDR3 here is CASGGLAGNEQFF. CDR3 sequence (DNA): TGTGCCAGCGGGGGACTAGCGGGTAATGAGCAGTTCTTC.

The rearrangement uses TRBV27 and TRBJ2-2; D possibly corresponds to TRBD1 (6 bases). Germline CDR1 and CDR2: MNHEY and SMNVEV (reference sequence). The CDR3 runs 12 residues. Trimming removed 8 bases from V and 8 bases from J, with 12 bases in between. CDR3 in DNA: TGTGCCAGCTCGAGCAGGGGAGGGGAGCTGTTTTTT. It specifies CASSSRGGELFF.

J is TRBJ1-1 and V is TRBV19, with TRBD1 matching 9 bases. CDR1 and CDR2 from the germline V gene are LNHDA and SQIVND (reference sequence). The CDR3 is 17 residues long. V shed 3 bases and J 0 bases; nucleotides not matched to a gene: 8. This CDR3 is CASSMWTGVLMNTEAFF. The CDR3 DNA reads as TGTGCCAGTAGTATGTGGACAGGGGTTCTTATGAACACTGAAGCTTTCTTT.

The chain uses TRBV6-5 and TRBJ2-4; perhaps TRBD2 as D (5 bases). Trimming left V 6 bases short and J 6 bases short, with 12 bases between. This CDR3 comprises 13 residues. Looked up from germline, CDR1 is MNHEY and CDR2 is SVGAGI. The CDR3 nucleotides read TGTGCCAGCAGATCCCTAGAGGGAAACATTCAGTACTTC. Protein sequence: CASRSLEGNIQYF.

The CDR3 loop is CATDSGTGTYNEQFF. CDR3 nucleotide sequence: TGTGCCACCGATTCCGGGACAGGGACTTACAATGAGCAGTTCTTC. The chain couples TRBV15 to TRBJ2-1, with 9 bases fitting TRBD1. Trimming cost V 8 bases and J 4 bases; bases outside gene matches: 9. Per the germline V gene, CDR1 is LNHNV and CDR2 is YYDKDF (reference sequence). The CDR3 is made up of 15 amino acids. Complete variable domain (other parts from reference TRBV15 and TRBJ2-1): DAMVIQNPRYQVTQFGKPVTLSCSQTLNHNVMYWYQQKSSQAPKLLFHYYDKDFNNEADTPDNFQSRRPNTSFCFLDIRSPGLGDTAMYLCATDSGTGTYNEQFFGPGTRLTVL.

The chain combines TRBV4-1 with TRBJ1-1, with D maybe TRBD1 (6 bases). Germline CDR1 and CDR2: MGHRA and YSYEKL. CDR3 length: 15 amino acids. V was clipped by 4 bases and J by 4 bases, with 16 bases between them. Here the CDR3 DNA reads TGCGCCAGCAGCCTGATGGGAGGGGGTAGCACTGAAGCTTTCTTT. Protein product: CASSLMGGGSTEAFF.

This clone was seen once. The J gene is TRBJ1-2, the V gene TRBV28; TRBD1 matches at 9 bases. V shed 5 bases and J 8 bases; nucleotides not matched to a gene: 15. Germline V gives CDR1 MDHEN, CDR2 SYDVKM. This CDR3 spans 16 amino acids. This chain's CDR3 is CASSVTPGQGPLGYTF. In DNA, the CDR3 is TGTGCCAGCAGTGTCACGCCGGGACAGGGCCCTCTCGGCTACACCTTC.

The CDR3 DNA follows: TGTGCCAGCAGTTACCGGGACACAGAGCCTTATGGCTACACCTTC. It is translated as CASSYRDTEPYGYTF. This chain joins TRBV6-6 and TRBJ1-2; tentative D call: TRBD1 (6 bases). The germline V gene encodes CDR1 MNHNY and CDR2 SVGAGI (reference sequence). The CDR3 contains 15 residues. The germline V and J ends were trimmed by 2 bases and 5 bases, with 15 bases remaining between them.

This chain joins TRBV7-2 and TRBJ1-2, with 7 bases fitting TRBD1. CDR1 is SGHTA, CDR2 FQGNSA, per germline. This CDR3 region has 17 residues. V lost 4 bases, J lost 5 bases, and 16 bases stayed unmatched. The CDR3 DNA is TGTGCCAGCAGCTCCCGATCAAGGACAGGAGCCGAATATGGCTACACCTTC. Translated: CASSSRSRTGAEYGYTF.

The CDR3 DNA sequence: TGTGCCAGCAGCGAAGGACTGAGCTTCGAGCAGTACTTC. It codes for CASSEGLSFEQYF. The chain couples TRBV7-3 to TRBJ2-7, with TRBD2 as a possible D gene (5 bases). Trimming stripped 5 bases from V and 6 bases from J, with 14 bases between. The CDR3 is made up of 13 amino acids. Germline CDR1 is SGHTA and CDR2 is FQGTGA. Together with reference TRBV7-3 and TRBJ2-7, the CDR3 gives the full variable domain: GAGVSQTPSNKVTEKGKYVELRCDPISGHTALYWYRQSLGQGPEFLIYFQGTGAADDSGLPNDRFFAVRPEGSVSTLKIQRTERGDSAVYLCASSEGLSFEQYFGPGTRLTVT.

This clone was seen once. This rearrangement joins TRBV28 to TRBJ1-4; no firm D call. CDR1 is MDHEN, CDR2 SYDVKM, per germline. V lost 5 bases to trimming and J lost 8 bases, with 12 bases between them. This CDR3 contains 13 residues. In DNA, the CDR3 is TGTGCCAGCAGTAGGGTTAGAGGGGAAAAACTGTTTTTT. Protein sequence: CASSRVRGEKLFF.

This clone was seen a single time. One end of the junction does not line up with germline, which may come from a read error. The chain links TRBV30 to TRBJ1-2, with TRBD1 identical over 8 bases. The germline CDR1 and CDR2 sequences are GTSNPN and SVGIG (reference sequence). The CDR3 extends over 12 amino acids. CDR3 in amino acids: CAWSVSGTGPHF. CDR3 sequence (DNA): TGTGCCTGGAGTGTATCGGGGACAGGCCCACACTTC.

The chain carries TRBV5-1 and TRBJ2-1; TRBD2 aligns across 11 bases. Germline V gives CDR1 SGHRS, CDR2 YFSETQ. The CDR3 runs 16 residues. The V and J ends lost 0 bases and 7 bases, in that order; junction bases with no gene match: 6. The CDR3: CASSLGLAGLENEQFF. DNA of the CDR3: TGCGCCAGCAGCTTGGGACTAGCGGGGTTGGAGAATGAGCAGTTCTTC.

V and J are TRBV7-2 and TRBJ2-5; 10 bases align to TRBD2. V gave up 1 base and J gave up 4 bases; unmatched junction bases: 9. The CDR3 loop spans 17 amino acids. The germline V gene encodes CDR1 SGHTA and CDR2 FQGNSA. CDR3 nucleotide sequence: TGTGCCAGCAGCTTAGGGCTAGCGGGAGAAGCGTTAGAGACCCAGTACTTC. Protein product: CASSLGLAGEALETQYF.

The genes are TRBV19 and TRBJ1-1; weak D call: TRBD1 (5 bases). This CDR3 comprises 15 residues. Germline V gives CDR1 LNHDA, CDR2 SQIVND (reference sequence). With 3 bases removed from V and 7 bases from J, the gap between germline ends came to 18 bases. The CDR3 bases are TGTGCCAGTAGTATTTTGGGGCAGGGTAAAATTGAAGCTTTCTTT. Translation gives CASSILGQGKIEAFF.

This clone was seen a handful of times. The DNA of the CDR3 is TGTGCCAGCAGTTACCGTATGAACACTGAAGCTTTCTTT. As protein: CASSYRMNTEAFF. This sequence joins TRBV6-5 and TRBJ1-1; unclear D gene. The CDR3 consists of 13 residues. The germline V gene has CDR1 MNHEY and CDR2 SVGAGI. The germline V and J ends were trimmed by 2 bases and 0 bases, with 4 bases remaining between them.

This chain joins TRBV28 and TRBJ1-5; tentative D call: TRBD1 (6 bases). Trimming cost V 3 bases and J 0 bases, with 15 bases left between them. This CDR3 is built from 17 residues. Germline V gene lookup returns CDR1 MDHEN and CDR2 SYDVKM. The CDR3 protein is CASSLLTGRYSNQPQHF. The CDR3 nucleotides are TGTGCCAGCAGTTTGTTGACAGGCAGATATAGCAATCAGCCCCAGCATTTT.

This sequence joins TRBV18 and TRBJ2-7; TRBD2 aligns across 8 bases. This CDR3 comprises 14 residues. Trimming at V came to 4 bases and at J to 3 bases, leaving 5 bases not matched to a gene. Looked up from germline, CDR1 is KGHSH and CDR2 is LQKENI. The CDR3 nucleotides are TGTGCCAGCTCACTTGTCGGGAGGGGCTACGAGCAGTACTTC. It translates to CASSLVGRGYEQYF.

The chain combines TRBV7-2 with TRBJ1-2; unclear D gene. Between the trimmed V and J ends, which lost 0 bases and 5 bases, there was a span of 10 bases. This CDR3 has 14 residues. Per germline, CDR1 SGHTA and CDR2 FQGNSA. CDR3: CASSLARRLYGYTF. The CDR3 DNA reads TGTGCCAGCAGCTTAGCGCGAAGACTTTATGGCTACACCTTC.

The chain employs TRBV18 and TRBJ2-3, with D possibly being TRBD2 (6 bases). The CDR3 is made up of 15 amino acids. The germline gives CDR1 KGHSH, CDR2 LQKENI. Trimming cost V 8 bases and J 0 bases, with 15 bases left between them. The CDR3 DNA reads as TGTGCCAGCCTCGGGGGACGCGGCAGCACAGATACGCAGTATTTT. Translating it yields CASLGGRGSTDTQYF.

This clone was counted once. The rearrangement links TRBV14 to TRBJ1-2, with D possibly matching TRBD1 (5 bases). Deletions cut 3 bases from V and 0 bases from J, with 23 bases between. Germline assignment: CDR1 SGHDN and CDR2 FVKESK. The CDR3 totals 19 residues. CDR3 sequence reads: CASSHPWGGRFGANYGYTF. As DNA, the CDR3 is TGTGCCAGCAGCCACCCCTGGGGGGGGAGATTCGGCGCTAACTATGGCTACACCTTC.

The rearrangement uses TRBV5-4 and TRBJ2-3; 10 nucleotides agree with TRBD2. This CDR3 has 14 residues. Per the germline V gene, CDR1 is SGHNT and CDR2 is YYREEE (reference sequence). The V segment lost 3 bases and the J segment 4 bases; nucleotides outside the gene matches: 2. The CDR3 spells CASSSAGGSDTQYF. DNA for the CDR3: TGTGCCAGCAGCTCAGCGGGAGGGTCAGATACGCAGTATTTT.

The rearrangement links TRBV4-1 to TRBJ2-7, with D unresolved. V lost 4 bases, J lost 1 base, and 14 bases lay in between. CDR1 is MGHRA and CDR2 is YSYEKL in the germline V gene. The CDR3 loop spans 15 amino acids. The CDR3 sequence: CASSRDTVESYEQYF. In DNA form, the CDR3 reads TGCGCCAGCAGCCGCGACACAGTTGAGTCCTACGAGCAGTACTTC.